This is a list of T cell receptor beta chains from one sample in a study of blood T cell repertoires in COVID-19. The method was immunoSEQ multiplex PCR; TCRdb's version includes in-frame clones alone and lacks a portion of them. The top ten clones hold under 2% of a sample with 110,000 to 150,000 clones, about 80% of them seen once. The sample comprised PBMCs or T cells enriched from blood (not recorded which). Receptors originate from a woman younger than 30 who had been exposed to COVID-19. CDR3s include the opening cysteine and the closing phenylalanine or tryptophan. Fields, in order: D gene, clone size, J gene, V gene, CDR3 DNA, CDR3 protein. D genes are given only for firm matches. Clone size is shown for a subset of rows, as once, few, many or a class of expanded clone.

- few TRBJ1-2 TRBV28 TGTGCCAGCAGTTGGACGGGACTTCGGACCTATGGCTACACCTTC CASSWTGLRTYGYTF
TRBD2 - TRBJ2-7 TRBV13 TGTGCCAGCAGCCCCCCCGGACTAGCGGACAGCTCCTACGAGCAGTACTTC CASSPPGLADSSYEQYF
- - TRBJ1-3 TRBV18 TGTGCCAGCACCTCCAGGGAATCCATATATTTT CASTSRESIYF
TRBD2 once TRBJ2-3 TRBV5-4 TGTGCCAGCAGCTTGGTCGGCGGGAGTCGTGGAGATACGCAGTATTTT CASSLVGGSRGDTQYF
- - TRBJ1-2 TRBV20-1 TGCAGTGCTAGTTCCTACGCGGGGGGTCTAGGGGGCTACACCTTC CSASSYAGGLGGYTF
TRBD1 once TRBJ1-3 TRBV6-5 TGTGCCAGCAGTCGGCGGACAGGGGGTAGAAACACCATATATTTT CASSRRTGGRNTIYF
- - TRBJ1-5 TRBV12-3/TRBV12-4 TGTGCCAGCAGTACCCACGGGGTTGTTCCCGGTATATTT CASSTHGVVPGIF
- - TRBJ2-2 TRBV29-1 TGCAGCGTGGGCCGTAGTAGGGGAACCGGGGAGCTGTTTTTT CSVGRSRGTGELFF
- - TRBJ2-3 TRBV2 TGTGCCAGCAGTGAGGGCGATACGCAGTATTTT CASSEGDTQYF
TRBD2 - TRBJ2-7 TRBV30 TGTGCCTGGAGTGTATCCGGACTAGCTCCAACAAGTTACGAGCAGTACTTC CAWSVSGLAPTSYEQYF
- - TRBJ1-3 TRBV7-9 TGTGCCAGCAGCTTAGGAGGGTCTGGAAACACCATATATTTT CASSLGGSGNTIYF
- - TRBJ2-1 TRBV7-9 TGTGCCAGCAGCTTAAAAGGGCAGGGTTACGATGAGCAGTTCTTC CASSLKGQGYDEQFF
- once TRBJ2-6 TRBV3-1/TRBV3-2 TGTGCCAGCAGCCAAGTGTACAGGGCTACCTCTGGGGCCAACGTCCTGACTTTC CASSQVYRATSGANVLTF
- few TRBJ2-2 TRBV19 TGTGCCAGTAGTATACGGGAGAACACCGGGGAGCTGTTTTTT CASSIRENTGELFF
- - TRBJ1-5 TRBV2 TGTGCCACCAGCCGGAGACAGAGCAATCAGCCCCAGCATTTT CATSRRQSNQPQHF
TRBD2 - TRBJ2-2 TRBV3-1/TRBV3-2 TGTGCCAGCAGCCAAGTTCAGTCCCGGCGGGAGCTCGGGGAGCTGTTTTTT CASSQVQSRRELGELFF
- - TRBJ2-7 TRBV7-2 TGTGCCAGCAGGGAAGGGGTTCTGTACGAGCAGTACTTC CASREGVLYEQYF
TRBD2 - TRBJ2-2 TRBV29-1 TGCAGCGTCCGAGCGGGACGGAACACCGGGGAGCTGTTTTTT CSVRAGRNTGELFF
- - TRBJ2-3 TRBV5-4 TGTGCCAGCAGCTTGAGCGGTCCCGCGAAAGATACGCAGTATTTT CASSLSGPAKDTQYF
- - TRBJ1-3 TRBV19 TGTGCCAGTACCATCAACTCTGGAAACACCATATATTTT CASTINSGNTIYF
- - TRBJ2-7 TRBV10-3 TGTGCCATCAGTGACGGCGGGTTCTCCTACGAGCAGTACTTC CAISDGGFSYEQYF
TRBD1 - TRBJ1-6 TRBV3-1/TRBV3-2 TGTGCCAGCAGCCAAGCGGGACAGGCTAATTCACCCCTCCACTTT CASSQAGQANSPLHF
- - TRBJ1-2 TRBV30 TGTGCCTGGACCAGAAGTTGGAACTATGGCTACACCTTC CAWTRSWNYGYTF
TRBD2 few TRBJ2-1 TRBV27 TGTGCCAGCAGATCAGGTAGCGGGGGGGGAAGCTCCTACAATGAGCAGTTCTTC CASRSGSGGGSSYNEQFF
TRBD1 once TRBJ1-6 TRBV4-2 TGTGCCAGCAGCCAAGGGGGACAGGGAGGACGTTCACCCCTCCACTTT CASSQGGQGGRSPLHF
TRBD2 - TRBJ2-2 TRBV9 TGTGCCAGCAGCGTCCAAGCGGGAGGGGGCACCGGGGAGCTGTTTTTT CASSVQAGGGTGELFF
- once TRBJ1-5 TRBV29-1 TGCAGCGTTGTAGGCGGTAGCAATCAGCCCCAGCATTTT CSVVGGSNQPQHF
- few TRBJ1-4 TRBV5-6 TGTGCCAGCAGCTTGTACAGGGCCGAAAAACTGTTTTTT CASSLYRAEKLFF
- once TRBJ1-2 TRBV15 TGTGCCACCAGCGGCTTTACGTGGACAGCCTATGGCTACACCTTC CATSGFTWTAYGYTF
- - TRBJ1-5 TRBV19 TGTGCCAGTAGGAGACAGGTTGACGGCGCTCAGCCCCAGCATTTT CASRRQVDGAQPQHF
TRBD1 - TRBJ1-1 TRBV7-2 TGTGCCAGCAGCTTCCCCGGGACAGTATCCACTGAAGCTTTCTTT CASSFPGTVSTEAFF
- - TRBJ2-5 TRBV9 TGTGCCAGCAGCGTAGGAGGCTACCAAGAGACCCAGTACTTC CASSVGGYQETQYF
- once TRBJ2-5 TRBV19 TGTGCCAGTAGTATAGGACAGAACCGCCAAGAGACCCAGTACTTC CASSIGQNRQETQYF
TRBD1 - TRBJ1-4 TRBV27 TGTGCCAGCAGCGGGACAGGGGGCGTGGGGGGTTATGAAAAACTGTTTTTT CASSGTGGVGGYEKLFF
- - TRBJ2-5 TRBV5-4 TGTGCCAGCAGCGCGGGGGACAGGAGTAAAGAGACCCAGTACTTC CASSAGDRSKETQYF
- - TRBJ1-5 TRBV9 TGTGCCAGCAGCGTAGGGGCGAACAATCAGCCCCAGCATTTT CASSVGANNQPQHF
- once TRBJ2-1 TRBV28 TGTGCCAGCAGTTTTTCGGGGATTGGCGAGTATGAGGATGAGCAGTTCTTC CASSFSGIGEYEDEQFF
- - TRBJ2-7 TRBV5-4 TGTGCCAGCAGCTTGGCAGGGTCCTACGAGCAGTACTTC CASSLAGSYEQYF
- - TRBJ1-3 TRBV5-1 TGCGCCAGCAGCCCCGAGGGTGACTCTGGAAACACCATATATTTT CASSPEGDSGNTIYF
- - TRBJ1-1 TRBV2 TGTGCCACCTCCAACTTGGCGGTGAACACTGAAGCTTTCTTT CATSNLAVNTEAFF
TRBD1 - TRBJ1-4 TRBV5-1 TGCGCCAGCAGCCCCGGGACAGGACTTAATGAAAAACTGTTTTTT CASSPGTGLNEKLFF
TRBD2 - TRBJ2-1 TRBV3-1/TRBV3-2 TGTGCCAGCAGATCAAGTAGCGGGAGCTCCTACAATGAGCAGTTCTTC CASRSSSGSSYNEQFF